The sequence of this T cell receptor (beta chain) was determined in a study of shared clonotypes between healthy human individuals. About this clone itself: Antigen specificity is unknown. Other DNA sequences in the sample encode the same CDR3.

The study, taken as a whole, reports: Sharing of clonotypes among donors was expected to vary with sequencing depth.

Per the germline V gene, CDR1 is SNHLY and CDR2 is FYNNEI. This CDR3 contains 14 residues. Trimming took off 5 bases at V and 0 bases at J, with 10 bases between the two ends. Produced via immunoSEQ multiplex PCR; TCRdb's table is partial and in-frame only. This table holds about 2.4 million clones, more than 85% found once. This clonotype was sampled from a man aged 18 to 35 in good health. Some clones in this sample may be carry-over from other donors' samples. The chain carries TRBV2 and TRBJ1-1; possibly TRBD1 for D (5 bases). Material: naive CD4+ T cells from PBMCs. Described subset: CD45RA+ positively selected. Here the CDR3 reads CASSQGRMNTEAFF. For the CDR3, the DNA is TGTGCCAGCAGTCAGGGACGGATGAACACTGAAGCTTTCTTT.